Listed here are 30 T cell receptor beta chains from one sample, sequenced in a study of cytomegalovirus exposure and HLA in healthy donors. Using immunoSEQ multiplex PCR, the repertoire was profiled, and TCRdb retains in-frame clones only, with some absent. The sample includes about 130,000 clones, just under 90% of them seen just once. The sequencing input was PBMCs. The receptors derive from a woman aged 25-40 years in good health and CMV-seropositive.

This clone was detected only once. The chain joins TRBV5-1 to TRBJ2-7, with a weak D call TRBD1 (6 bases). The length of the CDR3 is 12 residues. Between the trimmed V and J ends, which lost 4 bases and 3 bases, there was a span of 8 bases. Germline CDR1 reads SGHRS; CDR2 reads YFSETQ. This CDR3 reads CASSPDSYEQYF. For the CDR3, the DNA is TGCGCCAGCAGCCCGGACAGCTACGAGCAGTACTTC.

This chain links TRBV6-4 with TRBJ1-6; D perhaps matches TRBD1 (6 bases). Germline V gene data show CDR1 as MRHNA and CDR2 as SNTAGT. The CDR3 is 14 amino acids. V lost 3 bases and J lost 9, with 12 bases in between. The CDR3 DNA is TGTGCCAGCAGTGAGGTGGGGGCCGGTTCACCCCTCCACTTT. Translating it yields CASSEVGAGSPLHF.

The chain is built from TRBV7-9 and TRBJ2-3; no reliable D call. This CDR3 is 18 amino acids long. Germline CDR1 reads SEHNR; CDR2 reads FQNEAQ (reference sequence). V was clipped by 5 bases and J by 0 bases, with 21 bases between them. The CDR3 sequence: CASSPSGSTDTSTDTQYF. The CDR3 DNA reads as TGTGCCAGCAGCCCAAGTGGTAGTACCGACACTAGCACAGATACGCAGTATTTT.

This chain's CDR3 is CASSSTGYGTEAFF. CDR3 nucleotides: TGTGCCAGCAGTTCGACAGGTTACGGCACTGAAGCTTTCTTT. The chain has TRBV6-6 and TRBJ1-1; TRBD1 might be the D (6 bases). This CDR3 has 14 residues. The ends were cut back, 4 bases at V and 4 bases at J, with 13 bases in the middle. Per germline, CDR1 MNHNY and CDR2 SVGAGI (reference sequence).

CDR3 in amino acids: CASSLRGLSYGYTF. The DNA of the CDR3 is TGTGCCAGCAGCCTCAGGGGGCTGAGCTATGGCTACACCTTC. The J gene is TRBJ1-2, the V gene TRBV5-6; TRBD1 matches at 8 bases. CDR1 is SGHDT and CDR2 is YYEEEE in the germline V gene. The CDR3 consists of 14 residues. The trim removed 4 bases at V and 4 bases at J, leaving 6 bases unmatched.

V and J are TRBV6-1 and TRBJ2-3; 7 nucleotides agree with TRBD1. V lost 7 bases and J lost 5; bases outside the gene matches: 12. Germline V gene data show CDR1 as MNHNS and CDR2 as SASEGT. The CDR3 sequence is 15 residues long. The CDR3 bases are TGTGCCAGCAACCGGATGAGGGGGCGTCAAGATACGCAGTATTTT. Its translation is CASNRMRGRQDTQYF.

This rearrangement joins TRBV5-1 to TRBJ2-7; 8 bases agree with TRBD1. The junction had 4 bases not matched to a gene; V was cut back by 5 bases and J by 3 bases. The CDR3 extends over 13 amino acids. Germline-derived CDR1 and CDR2 are SGHRS and YFSETQ. The CDR3 loop is CASSNRGDYEQYF. The CDR3 bases are TGCGCCAGCAGTAACAGGGGGGACTACGAGCAGTACTTC.

The chain uses TRBV13 and TRBJ2-7, with TRBD1 as a possible D gene (5 bases). CDR1 PRHDT and CDR2 FYEKMQ come from the germline V gene (reference sequence). V lost 0 bases, J lost 6 bases, and 18 bases lay in between. The CDR3 is 16 amino acids. This CDR3 is CASSLGYGGRAIEQYF. For the CDR3, the DNA is TGTGCCAGCAGCTTAGGCTATGGTGGCAGGGCAATCGAGCAGTACTTC.

J is TRBJ2-1 and V is TRBV28, with D possibly matching TRBD2 (5 bases). V gave up 3 bases and J gave up 10 bases, with 10 bases separating them. This CDR3 contains 12 residues. CDR1 is MDHEN, CDR2 SYDVKM, per germline. This CDR3 reads CASSLQLGEQFF. DNA of the CDR3: TGTGCCAGCAGTTTGCAACTAGGGGAGCAGTTCTTC.

The chain employs TRBV7-9 and TRBJ2-5, with TRBD1 matching over 7 bases. The CDR3 covers 14 residues. Unmatched junction bases numbered 7, after V lost 4 bases and J lost 5 bases. Per the germline V gene, CDR1 is SEHNR and CDR2 is FQNEAQ (reference sequence). The CDR3 sequence: CASSSSPGGETQYF. CDR3 coding DNA: TGTGCCAGCAGCTCCTCCCCAGGGGGTGAGACCCAGTACTTC.

The table lists this clone with a count of one. The genes are TRBV28 and TRBJ2-1; a possible D gene is TRBD2 (6 bases). The germline CDR1 and CDR2 sequences are MDHEN and SYDVKM. V lost 6 bases, J lost 0 bases, and 12 bases lay in between. CDR3 length: 15 amino acids. In DNA form, the CDR3 reads TGTGCCAGCAGGCGGGACTTGAGCTCCTACAATGAGCAGTTCTTC. Translation: CASRRDLSSYNEQFF.

The chain has TRBV5-6 and TRBJ1-6; TRBD1 matches 9 bases. Germline V gene data show CDR1 as SGHDT and CDR2 as YYEEEE. The CDR3 contains 16 residues. V lost 4 bases and J lost 3; bases outside the gene matches: 5. The CDR3 loop reads CASSAGQGHYNSPLHF. CDR3 nucleotide sequence: TGTGCCAGCAGCGCGGGACAGGGCCACTATAATTCACCCCTCCACTTT.

The chain combines TRBV15 with TRBJ2-1; perhaps TRBD2 as D (6 bases). There are 17 residues in the CDR3. The V gene lost 0 bases and the J gene lost 0 bases, with 12 bases spanning the gap. Germline-derived CDR1 and CDR2 are LNHNV and YYDKDF (reference sequence). CDR3 DNA sequence: TGTGCCACCAGCAGAGAGATAGGAGGGTTCTCCTACAATGAGCAGTTCTTC. It specifies CATSREIGGFSYNEQFF.

The chain joins TRBV18 to TRBJ2-1, with 8 bases matching TRBD1. Germline trimming cut 3 bases from V and 6 bases from J; bases unmatched to any gene: 10. This CDR3 spans 16 amino acids. Germline V CDR1 and CDR2: KGHSH, LQKENI. DNA of the CDR3: TGTGCCAGCTCACCCGGACAGGGATTAAGTGCCAATGAGCAGTTCTTC. Encoded protein: CASSPGQGLSANEQFF. Complete variable domain (other parts from reference TRBV18 and TRBJ2-1): NAGVMQNPRHLVRRRGQEARLRCSPMKGHSHVYWYRQLPEEGLKFMVYLQKENIIDESGMPKERFSAEFPKEGPSILRIQQVVRGDSAAYFCASSPGQGLSANEQFFGPGTRLTVL.

The V gene is TRBV6-1, the J gene TRBJ2-5, with 8 bases lining up with TRBD1. The CDR3 has 13 residues. Germline-derived CDR1 and CDR2 are MNHNS and SASEGT. V lost 10 bases to trimming and J lost 2 bases; unmatched junction nucleotides: 6. CDR3 nucleotide sequence: TGTGCCACTAGACAGGGGCTACAAGAGACCCAGTACTTC. It is translated as CATRQGLQETQYF.

This rearrangement joins TRBV2 to TRBJ2-1; 7 nucleotides align to TRBD2. CDR1 is SNHLY, CDR2 FYNNEI, per germline. CDR3 length: 17 amino acids. V gave up 6 bases and J gave up 3 bases; unmatched junction bases: 14. CDR3 protein: CASSGLGEGIIYNEQFF. The CDR3 DNA follows: TGTGCCAGCAGCGGACTAGGGGAGGGGATCATCTACAATGAGCAGTTCTTC.

This chain links TRBV11-2 with TRBJ2-5, with 11 bases lining up with TRBD2. The CDR3 contains 15 residues. The V segment lost 0 bases and the J segment 7 bases; nucleotides outside the gene matches: 4. CDR1 is SGHAT, CDR2 FQNNGV, per germline. CDR3 bases: TGTGCCAGCAGCTTAGAGGGACTAGCGGAGGTGACCCAGTACTTC. The encoded protein is CASSLEGLAEVTQYF.

This clone was observed a handful of times. V is TRBV6-6 and J is TRBJ1-4; TRBD1 agrees at 8 bases. This CDR3 has 15 amino acids. The V gene end was trimmed by 6 bases and the J gene end by 7 bases; junction bases not matched to a gene: 10. Germline V gene sequence: CDR1 MNHNY, CDR2 SVGAGI (reference sequence). CDR3 sequence reads: CASSSRTGKGEKLFF. The CDR3 bases are TGTGCCAGCAGCTCCCGGACAGGGAAGGGTGAAAAACTGTTTTTT.

The CDR3 DNA sequence: TGCAGCGTTTCTCGGGGTAACGAAAAACTGTTTTTT. It translates to CSVSRGNEKLFF. The chain joins TRBV29-1 to TRBJ1-4; D unresolved. This CDR3 contains 12 residues. V shed 5 bases and J shed 8 bases, with 12 bases lying between them. Germline CDR1 SQVTM, CDR2 ANQGSEA.

This clone was seen only once. The chain joins TRBV5-5 to TRBJ2-5; D is possibly TRBD2 (5 bases). CDR3 length: 14 amino acids. Germline V gives CDR1 SGHKS, CDR2 YYEKEE (reference sequence). Trimming removed 5 bases at V and 5 bases at J, with 16 bases between. The CDR3 DNA sequence: TGTGCCAGCAGTTTCCTAACATCGGGGGAGACCCAGTACTTC. As protein: CASSFLTSGETQYF.

V and J are TRBV6-5 and TRBJ2-1, with D maybe TRBD2 (5 bases). Germline CDR1 MNHEY, CDR2 SVGAGI. V was shortened by 5 bases and J by 0 bases, with 8 bases between the two germline ends. The CDR3 contains 14 residues. The CDR3 reads CASSSGVSYNEQFF. The DNA for the CDR3 is TGTGCCAGCAGTAGCGGAGTCTCCTACAATGAGCAGTTCTTC.

The rearrangement joins TRBV6-5 to TRBJ2-7; 7 positions agree with TRBD1. The junction had 5 bases not matched to a gene; V was cut back by 6 bases and J by 0 bases. Germline CDR1 and CDR2: MNHEY and SVGAGI. The CDR3 runs 14 residues. CDR3 DNA: TGTGCCAGCAGCCCCGGGACAGACTCCTACGAGCAGTACTTC. It is translated as CASSPGTDSYEQYF.

The chain is built from TRBV5-1 and TRBJ2-7; D remains ambiguous. The V gene lost 4 bases and the J gene lost 9 bases, with 14 bases spanning the gap. Germline CDR1 is SGHRS and CDR2 is YFSETQ. The CDR3 is 12 amino acids. The DNA of the CDR3 is TGCGCCAGCAGCGCTGATTCTGAGAGGCAGTACTTC. This codes for CASSADSERQYF.

This chain links TRBV6-6 with TRBJ1-2, with a possible D match to TRBD1 (6 bases). V lost 5 bases to trimming and J lost 6 bases, with 10 bases between them. The germline V gene has CDR1 MNHNY and CDR2 SVGAGI (reference sequence). The CDR3 totals 12 residues. CDR3 nucleotide sequence: TGTGCCAGCAGTCCCCACAGGGATGGCTACACCTTC. It specifies CASSPHRDGYTF.

This chain links TRBV6-1 with TRBJ2-3, with a possible D match to TRBD1 (6 bases). Trimming took off 2 bases at V and 1 base at J, with 16 bases between the two ends. The CDR3 is made up of 17 amino acids. Germline V CDR1 and CDR2: MNHNS, SASEGT. This CDR3 reads CASSERPTGGGTDTQYF. The CDR3 nucleotides read TGTGCCAGCAGTGAACGCCCGACAGGTGGAGGCACAGATACGCAGTATTTT.

This clone was observed a single time. V gene TRBV7-9 combines with J gene TRBJ2-1, with TRBD2 matching over 9 bases. This CDR3 has 16 amino acids. Looked up from germline, CDR1 is SEHNR and CDR2 is FQNEAQ (reference sequence). With V trimmed by 5 bases and J by 7 bases, 12 bases remained unmatched. The CDR3, as DNA: TGTGCCAGCAGCCCGCGCAGAAGCGGGGGGAAAAATGAGCAGTTCTTC. It encodes CASSPRRSGGKNEQFF.

The genes are TRBV5-1 and TRBJ2-3, with 10 positions matching TRBD2. Unmatched junction bases numbered 6, after V lost 3 bases and J lost 2 bases. Germline loops: CDR1 SGHRS, CDR2 YFSETQ. The CDR3 is 16 amino acids. CDR3 sequence: CASSYSGGEPTDTQYF. The CDR3 DNA reads TGCGCCAGCAGCTACAGCGGGGGGGAACCCACAGATACGCAGTATTTT.

The chain joins TRBV5-1 to TRBJ2-7; D may be TRBD1 (6 bases). CDR3 size: 13 residues. Germline CDR1 SGHRS, CDR2 YFSETQ. V was trimmed by 4 bases and J by 4 bases, leaving 12 bases between them. The CDR3 protein is CASSHGTTYEQYF. The CDR3 DNA is TGCGCCAGCAGCCACGGGACAACATACGAGCAGTACTTC.

The J gene is TRBJ1-3, the V gene TRBV27; D unresolved. From germline, CDR1 is MNHEY and CDR2 SMNVEV (reference sequence). The CDR3 totals 18 residues. V lost 5 bases, J lost 3 bases, and 23 bases lay in between. The CDR3: CASSHPARDTFFGNTIYF. The DNA for the CDR3 is TGTGCCAGCAGTCACCCTGCACGAGACACCTTCTTTGGAAACACCATATATTTT.

The chain uses TRBV5-6 and TRBJ2-7, with 7 bases identical to TRBD2. Germline CDR1 is SGHDT and CDR2 is YYEEEE. The CDR3 contains 13 residues. The junction had 8 bases not matched to a gene; V was cut back by 7 bases and J by 4 bases. Written as DNA, the CDR3 is TGTGCCAGCTCTGGACTAGTACGGTACGAGCAGTACTTC. This translates into CASSGLVRYEQYF.